This T cell receptor (beta chain) comes out of a study of blood T cell repertoires in COVID-19. The CDR3 extends over 17 amino acids. CDR1 and CDR2 (germline): LGHNA, YNFKEQ. Trimming stripped 1 base from V and 2 bases from J, with 16 bases between. Assay: immunoSEQ multiplex PCR; the TCRdb copy retains only in-frame clones and omits some. The profile shows approximately 280,000 clones, approximately 82% of them singletons. The chain combines TRBV4-2 with TRBJ2-3; TRBD2 is a possible D gene (7 bases). This clonotype was obtained from a man aged 35-49 years who had been exposed to COVID-19. Sequenced input: PBMCs or T cells enriched from blood (not recorded which). CDR3 residues: CASSQVGGEGHTDTQYF. The CDR3 nucleotides are TGTGCCAGCAGCCAAGTAGGGGGGGAAGGGCACACAGATACGCAGTATTTT.